The 24 T cell receptor beta chains below were found in one sample sequenced in a study of blood T cell repertoires in COVID-19. This table comes from immunoSEQ multiplex PCR, and its TCRdb copy is limited to in-frame clones, with some not included. The table lists more than 80,000 clones, about 80% of them singletons, with 11% to 15% in the top ten. Material: peripheral blood. All receptors come from a woman aged 60-75 years with acute or convalescent COVID-19.

This clone has just one count. Possible read error: a much larger clone is one base away. The chain couples TRBV6-6 to TRBJ1-5, with 7 positions matching TRBD1. Per germline, CDR1 MNHNY and CDR2 SVGAGI (reference sequence). The CDR3 sequence is 13 residues long. CDR3 in amino acids: CASTTGVDQSQHF. CDR3 DNA sequence: TGTGCCAGCACCACAGGGGTGGATCAGTCCCAGCATTTT.

This sequence joins TRBV13 and TRBJ1-5; possible D gene TRBD1, 6 bases. This CDR3 is 15 amino acids long. V lost 0 bases and J 2 bases, leaving 8 bases between the germline ends. Germline-derived CDR1 and CDR2 are PRHDT and FYEKMQ (reference sequence). CDR3 in DNA: TGTGCCAGCAGCTTAGGCAGGGGAGGCAATCAGCCCCAGCATTTT. It yields the protein CASSLGRGGNQPQHF.

This clone was seen more than once but under ten times. This rearrangement joins TRBV11-3 to TRBJ2-1; 10 bases fit TRBD2. The CDR3 is 13 amino acids. CDR1 and CDR2 (germline): SGHNT, YENEEA. The V gene end was trimmed by 3 bases and the J gene end by 12 bases; junction bases not matched to a gene: 5. The CDR3 DNA reads TGTGCCAGCAGCTTGACTAGCGGGTATAGGCAGTTCTTC. This encodes CASSLTSGYRQFF.

The chain recombines TRBV2 with TRBJ1-2, with 8 bases identical to TRBD1. The CDR3 is 13 amino acids. Trimming took 3 bases from V and 8 from J; bases not matched to a gene: 5. Germline V gives CDR1 SNHLY, CDR2 FYNNEI. CDR3 protein: CASSDTGGNGYTF. The CDR3 DNA reads TGTGCCAGCAGTGACACAGGGGGAAACGGCTACACCTTC.

The chain has TRBV29-1 and TRBJ2-5; D is possibly TRBD1 (6 bases). The germline CDR1 and CDR2 sequences are SQVTM and ANQGSEA. The CDR3 runs to 12 residues. Trimming shortened V by 4 bases and J by 0 bases, and 6 bases separated the two germline ends. The chain's CDR3 is CSVGTDQETQYF. In nucleotides, the CDR3 is TGCAGCGTTGGGACAGACCAAGAGACCCAGTACTTC.

This chain's CDR3 is CASSFGPRAEAFF. As DNA, the CDR3 is TGTGCCAGCAGCTTCGGACCGAGGGCTGAAGCTTTCTTT. The V call is TRBV11-2, the J call TRBJ1-1; D remains ambiguous. Trimming pared 3 bases from V and 6 bases from J, leaving 11 bases between. The CDR3 covers 13 residues. Germline V lookup: CDR1 SGHAT, CDR2 FQNNGV.

This rearrangement joins TRBV2 to TRBJ2-5, with 11 nucleotides matching TRBD2. The CDR3 contains 16 residues. The J segment lost 6 bases and the V segment lost 5 bases, leaving 11 bases of the junction unmatched. Germline lookup yields CDR1 SNHLY and CDR2 FYNNEI. CDR3 DNA: TGTGCCAGCAGTCTGGGTAGCGGGGGGGCATTGAAGACCCAGTACTTC. Protein: CASSLGSGGALKTQYF. Together with reference TRBV2 and TRBJ2-5, the CDR3 gives the full variable domain: EPEVTQTPSHQVTQMGQEVILRCVPISNHLYFYWYRQILGQKVEFLVSFYNNEISEKSEIFDDQFSVERPDGSNFTLKIRSTKLEDSAMYFCASSLGSGGALKTQYFGPGTRLLVL.

This clone appeared once. The V gene is TRBV7-9, the J gene TRBJ2-3, with D possibly TRBD1 on 6 matching bases. V shed 1 base and J shed 6 bases, with 14 bases lying between them. The V gene's germline CDR1 is SEHNR and CDR2 FQNEAQ (reference sequence). This CDR3 spans 15 amino acids. CDR3 region: CASSLVSQGPDTQYF. The DNA of the CDR3 is TGTGCCAGCAGCTTAGTCTCACAGGGCCCGGATACGCAGTATTTT.

V and J are TRBV6-5 and TRBJ1-6; weak D call: TRBD1 (6 bases). Trimming took off 6 bases at V and 5 bases at J, with 11 bases between the two ends. CDR1 and CDR2 from the germline V gene are MNHEY and SVGAGI. CDR3 length equals 14 residues. The CDR3 bases are TGTGCCAGCAGAGGGACACTAGATAATTCACCCCTCCACTTT. This codes for CASRGTLDNSPLHF.

The V and J genes are TRBV18 and TRBJ1-2, with no clear D. V gave up 3 bases and J gave up 4 bases, with 9 bases separating them. Germline V gene data show CDR1 as KGHSH and CDR2 as LQKENI. This CDR3 has 13 residues. Here the CDR3 DNA reads TGTGCCAGCTCACCTGACCGGGTCTATGGCTACACCTTC. Translating it yields CASSPDRVYGYTF.

The V call is TRBV27, the J call TRBJ2-1, with D perhaps matching TRBD2 (6 bases). The CDR3 is made up of 14 amino acids. The germline CDR1 and CDR2 sequences are MNHEY and SMNVEV (reference sequence). With 7 bases removed from V and 2 bases from J, the gap between germline ends came to 12 bases. The CDR3 sequence: CASTGTGPYNEQFF. The CDR3 nucleotides read TGTGCCAGCACCGGGACTGGGCCCTACAATGAGCAGTTCTTC.

This chain links TRBV27 with TRBJ2-7; no firm D call. V was shortened by 0 bases and J by 3 bases, with 9 bases between the two germline ends. This CDR3 has 14 residues. CDR1 MNHEY and CDR2 SMNVEV come from the germline V gene (reference sequence). The CDR3 bases are TGTGCCAGCAGTTTATCTAACTATTACTACGAGCAGTACTTC. Translated, it gives CASSLSNYYYEQYF.

The rearrangement joins TRBV19 to TRBJ1-2, with TRBD1 identical over 7 bases. The CDR3 sequence is 15 residues long. Germline CDR1 and CDR2: LNHDA and SQIVND (reference sequence). Unmatched junction bases numbered 12, after V lost 6 bases and J lost 5 bases. CDR3 nucleotides: TGTGCCAGTAGCGCGGTCACAGGGGTTGATTATGGCTACACCTTC. Residues: CASSAVTGVDYGYTF.

This clone was detected once. The rearrangement uses TRBV9 and TRBJ2-3; 7 bases map to TRBD2. This CDR3 contains 16 residues. Looked up from germline, CDR1 is SGDLS and CDR2 is YYNGEE. V dropped 4 bases and J dropped 1; count of bases not matched to a gene: 9. The CDR3 region has the DNA TGTGCCAGCAGCTTTGGCGCGGGGGTAGGCACAGATACGCAGTATTTT. As protein: CASSFGAGVGTDTQYF.

The rearrangement uses TRBV15 and TRBJ2-1; 14 bases align to TRBD2. Germline V gene lookup returns CDR1 LNHNV and CDR2 YYDKDF (reference sequence). The CDR3 runs 16 residues. J lost 10 bases, V lost 1 base, and 6 bases had no gene match. CDR3 protein: CATSRGLAGGTSEQFF. CDR3 nucleotides: TGTGCCACCAGCAGAGGACTAGCGGGGGGGACATCAGAGCAGTTCTTC.

This clone was observed a few times. This rearrangement joins TRBV18 to TRBJ2-7, with D tentatively TRBD2 (6 bases). The CDR3 runs 15 residues. Germline V CDR1 and CDR2: KGHSH, LQKENI. Trimming took 3 bases from V and 3 from J, leaving 15 bases between them. CDR3 sequence: CASSPQQDYLYEQYF. CDR3 coding DNA: TGTGCCAGCTCACCCCAGCAGGACTACCTCTACGAGCAGTACTTC.

V and J are TRBV7-9 and TRBJ2-1, with TRBD2 as a possible D gene (7 bases). Germline V gene lookup returns CDR1 SEHNR and CDR2 FQNEAQ (reference sequence). Trimming took off 5 bases at V and 6 bases at J, with 17 bases between the two ends. The CDR3 runs 15 residues. The chain's CDR3 is CASSPGAGEGNEQFF. The CDR3 region has the DNA TGTGCCAGCAGCCCGGGGGCGGGGGAAGGCAATGAGCAGTTCTTC.

This chain joins TRBV15 and TRBJ2-2; 10 bases match TRBD2. The junction had 8 bases not matched to a gene; V was cut back by 0 bases and J by 7 bases. Germline V gene sequence: CDR1 LNHNV, CDR2 YYDKDF (reference sequence). There are 17 residues in the CDR3. The CDR3 coding sequence is TGTGCCACCAGCAGAGAGAGGCTAGCGGGAGCAAACGGGGAGCTGTTTTTT. Translated, it gives CATSRERLAGANGELFF.

This clone was counted once. This chain joins TRBV6-5 and TRBJ1-1; 7 bases are shared with TRBD1. Germline V lookup: CDR1 MNHEY, CDR2 SVGAGI. J was trimmed by 4 bases and V by 2 bases; bases with no gene match: 7. The CDR3 length is 15 residues. The CDR3 protein is CASSYSWQGVTEAFF. In nucleotides, the CDR3 is TGTGCCAGCAGTTACAGCTGGCAGGGGGTCACTGAAGCTTTCTTT.

This chain connects TRBV20-1 to TRBJ2-1; D call uncertain. CDR1 DFQATT and CDR2 SNEGSKA come from the germline V gene (reference sequence). The V end was cut by 3 bases, the J end by 7 bases, with 7 bases between. This CDR3 is built from 11 residues. The CDR3 here is CSARARNEQFF. In nucleotides, the CDR3 is TGCAGTGCTAGGGCCCGAAATGAGCAGTTCTTC.

V gene TRBV28 combines with J gene TRBJ1-3; D call uncertain. CDR1 is MDHEN and CDR2 is SYDVKM in the germline V gene. There are 19 residues in the CDR3. CDR3 protein: CAPALLDIRPGVCGNTIYF. The CDR3 DNA reads TGTGCACCAGCCTTATTGGATATCAGGCCCGGGGTTTGCGGAAACACCATATATTTT. The full variable domain, its missing parts supplied by reference TRBV28 and TRBJ1-3, is DVKVTQSSRYLVKRTGEKVFLECVQDMDHENMFWYRQDPGLGLRLIYFSYDVKMKEKGDIPEGYSVSREKKERFSLILESASTNQTSMYLCAPALLDIRPGVCGNTIYFGEGSWLTVV.

This rearrangement joins TRBV11-3 to TRBJ1-1, with D possibly TRBD1 on 6 matching bases. CDR3 length: 14 residues. Germline CDR1 is SGHNT and CDR2 is YENEEA. V shed 2 bases and J shed 1 base, with 8 bases lying between them. The CDR3, as DNA: TGTGCCAGCAGCTTAAGGGGGGGGAACACTGAAGCTTTCTTT. This codes for CASSLRGGNTEAFF.

This chain connects TRBV5-6 to TRBJ1-1, with a weak D call TRBD1 (6 bases). V lost 4 bases and J 1 base, leaving 11 bases between the germline ends. Germline values: CDR1 SGHDT, CDR2 YYEEEE. The length of the CDR3 is 14 residues. CDR3 sequence reads: CASSKRTANTEAFF. CDR3 DNA: TGTGCCAGCAGCAAACGGACAGCGAACACTGAAGCTTTCTTT.

The chain employs TRBV27 and TRBJ2-2; TRBD2 aligns across 9 bases. Germline CDR1 MNHEY, CDR2 SMNVEV (reference sequence). V was pared by 8 bases and J by 4 bases, with 20 bases of the junction left unmatched. The CDR3 has 19 amino acids. The CDR3 DNA sequence: TGTGCCAGCTCCCTTCAGGGAGCGGGAGGAACACCGGGCACCGGGGAGCTGTTTTTT. Its translation is CASSLQGAGGTPGTGELFF.